Listed here are 25 T cell receptor beta chains from one sample, sequenced in a study of PD-L1 blockade in urothelial cancer (dated by TCRdb to between 2016 and 2019). The library came from the immunoSEQ multiplex PCR assay. TCRdb mirrors the immuneACCESS table, restricted to in-frame sequences. Some clones are absent from its copies; in checked studies, under half trace to an unresolved V gene, and the reason for the others is unknown. This sample holds fewer than 45,000 clones; just over 35% were observed only once. The leading ten clones occupy about 8.9% of the sample. What the time point label conveys for this sample: pretreatment tumor sample. The specimen was tumor tissue, collected before atezolizumab (anti-PD-L1) treatment. These receptors were taken from a man between 60 and 75 years old with urothelial cancer.

The table lists this clone with a few counts. This sequence joins TRBV30 and TRBJ1-4; D gene ambiguous. The length of the CDR3 is 12 residues. Trimming stripped 3 bases from V and 3 bases from J, with 5 bases between. Per the germline V gene, CDR1 is GTSNPN and CDR2 is SVGIG (reference sequence). The CDR3 spells CAWRESNEKLFF. The DNA of the CDR3 is TGTGCCTGGAGGGAGTCTAATGAAAAACTGTTTTTT. The whole variable domain, remainder taken from reference TRBV30 and TRBJ1-4, is SQTIHQWPATLVQPVGSPLSLECTVEGTSNPNLYWYRQAAGRGLQLLFYSVGIGQISSEVPQNLSASRPQDRQFILSSKKLLLSDSGFYLCAWRESNEKLFFGSGTQLSVL.

This clone was detected a few times. The chain joins TRBV9 to TRBJ1-3, with TRBD1 as a possible D gene (5 bases). The CDR3 contains 16 residues. V dropped 2 bases and J dropped 0 bases, with 12 bases sitting between them. Looked up from germline, CDR1 is SGDLS and CDR2 is YYNGEE. In DNA, the CDR3 is TGTGCCAGCAGCGTTTTAGGACACGGCTCTGGAAACACCATATATTTT. Its translation: CASSVLGHGSGNTIYF.

This chain links TRBV28 with TRBJ1-2; D remains ambiguous. V lost 7 bases and J lost 4, with 16 bases in between. Per germline, CDR1 MDHEN and CDR2 SYDVKM. This CDR3 is built from 14 residues. The CDR3 coding sequence is TGTGCCAGCATAAAAGGAGGGTCAGTCTATGGCTACACCTTC. It encodes CASIKGGSVYGYTF.

The chain recombines TRBV29-1 with TRBJ1-3; the match to TRBD1 covers 8 bases. This CDR3 spans 14 amino acids. J was trimmed by 3 bases and V by 6 bases; bases with no gene match: 7. Germline-derived CDR1 and CDR2 are SQVTM and ANQGSEA. The CDR3 DNA reads TGCAGCGTCCTTGACAGGGGACGTGGAAACACCATATATTTT. This sequence encodes CSVLDRGRGNTIYF.

This chain connects TRBV6-7 to TRBJ2-3, with 8 positions matching TRBD2. TRBV6-7 is classed as an ORF, of uncertain function. V shed 5 bases and J 10 bases; nucleotides not matched to a gene: 17. The CDR3 is 16 amino acids. CDR3 sequence reads: CASSEGTAGALRAQYF. The CDR3 region has the DNA TGTGCCAGCAGTGAAGGCACAGCGGGGGCCCTTCGGGCGCAGTATTTT.

This CDR3 is CASSLGGARNTIYF. Here the CDR3 DNA reads TGTGCCAGCAGCTTGGGCGGGGCGCGGAACACCATATATTTT. The chain uses TRBV7-7 and TRBJ1-3, with D possibly TRBD1 on 5 matching bases. Germline V lookup: CDR1 SSHAT, CDR2 FNYEAQ (reference sequence). Trimming cost V 3 bases and J 7 bases, with 13 bases left between them. This CDR3 contains 14 residues.

This chain uses TRBV11-3 with TRBJ2-4; 11 bases line up with TRBD2. CDR1 SGHNT and CDR2 YENEEA come from the germline V gene. Trimming took 5 bases from V and 5 from J; bases not matched to a gene: 14. This CDR3 is built from 18 residues. The CDR3 nucleotides read TGTGCCAGCAGCCCCCAGAGCGTAGCGGGAGGGCCCCAAAACATTCAGTACTTC. Translated: CASSPQSVAGGPQNIQYF.

V is TRBV23-1 and J is TRBJ2-6; D is possibly TRBD2 (6 bases). TRBV23-1 is an open reading frame, and its role is uncertain. The length of the CDR3 is 17 residues. V was trimmed by 6 bases and J by 2 bases, leaving 17 bases between them. The CDR3 coding sequence is TGCGCCAGCAGCCAAGATCAGTGGAGGGCTGGGGCCAACGTCCTGACTTTC. It is translated as CASSQDQWRAGANVLTF.

The genes are TRBV19 and TRBJ1-5; 8 bases align to TRBD1. CDR3 length equals 14 residues. Germline CDR1 LNHDA, CDR2 SQIVND (reference sequence). V shed 6 bases and J 6 bases; nucleotides not matched to a gene: 7. For the CDR3, the DNA is TGTGCCAGTAGCGACAGGGGATTTACTCAGCCCCAGCATTTT. As protein: CASSDRGFTQPQHF.

This clone was recorded a few times. J is TRBJ1-5 and V is TRBV5-1, with a tentative D call TRBD1 (5 bases). Trimming shortened V by 4 bases and J by 10 bases, and 21 bases separated the two germline ends. The germline V gene encodes CDR1 SGHRS and CDR2 YFSETQ. The CDR3 sequence is 15 residues long. CDR3 in DNA: TGCGCCAGCAGCGCTGGAGGTGGGACGGGATCCCCCCAGCATTTT. It yields the protein CASSAGGGTGSPQHF.

Many counts were recorded for this clone. The chain links TRBV6-8 to TRBJ2-3, with 10 nucleotides matching TRBD1. The CDR3 has 15 amino acids. Germline loops: CDR1 MNHGY, CDR2 SAAAGT. V trimming: 5 bases; J trimming: 1 base; junction bases outside the gene matches: 3. The CDR3 is CASSDGTGGTDTQYF. The CDR3 nucleotides read TGTGCCAGCAGTGACGGGACAGGGGGCACAGATACGCAGTATTTT.

This clone appeared many times. The chain links TRBV12-5 to TRBJ1-5, with 10 bases that match TRBD1. Germline CDR1 and CDR2: LGHNT and FRNRAP. V dropped 5 bases and J dropped 7; count of bases not matched to a gene: 8. This CDR3 is 15 amino acids long. The CDR3 region is CASGPPGQGKQPQHF. The DNA for the CDR3 is TGTGCTAGTGGTCCACCGGGACAGGGGAAACAGCCCCAGCATTTT.

The chain combines TRBV30 with TRBJ2-7; D perhaps matches TRBD1 (7 bases). The germline gives CDR1 GTSNPN, CDR2 SVGIG (reference sequence). The CDR3 has 13 amino acids. The V end lost 2 bases, the J end lost 4 bases, and 12 bases lay between the germline ends. CDR3: CAWSQGEVYEQYF. The CDR3 coding sequence is TGTGCCTGGAGTCAGGGGGAGGTATACGAGCAGTACTTC.

The genes are TRBV5-1 and TRBJ1-3, with a weak D call TRBD1 (6 bases). V was clipped by 2 bases and J by 2 bases, with 14 bases between them. The germline V gene encodes CDR1 SGHRS and CDR2 YFSETQ. The CDR3 length is 16 residues. Here the CDR3 reads CASSLHSAGAGNTIYF. In nucleotides, the CDR3 is TGCGCCAGCAGCTTACATTCCGCAGGGGCTGGAAACACCATATATTTT.

This chain connects TRBV14 to TRBJ1-3; TRBD1 might be the D (5 bases). Trimming removed 2 bases from V and 4 bases from J, with 12 bases in between. Germline CDR1 and CDR2: SGHDN and FVKESK. This CDR3 contains 15 residues. The CDR3 nucleotides are TGTGCCAGCAGCCAACGCACAGGAGGCGGAAACACCATATATTTT. Amino acids: CASSQRTGGGNTIYF.

The sample holds a few counts of this clone. This rearrangement joins TRBV6-8 to TRBJ2-3, with 12 bases matching TRBD2. Germline V gene lookup returns CDR1 MNHGY and CDR2 SAAAGT. This CDR3 is built from 17 residues. J was trimmed by 0 bases and V by 2 bases; bases with no gene match: 3. CDR3 bases: TGTGCCAGCAGTTACCTTGGACTAGCGGGGAGCACAGATACGCAGTATTTT. Translating it yields CASSYLGLAGSTDTQYF.

The chain uses TRBV10-3 and TRBJ2-7, with 7 bases lining up with TRBD1. Germline V lookup: CDR1 ENHRY, CDR2 SYGVKD. J was trimmed by 6 bases and V by 2 bases; bases with no gene match: 1. This CDR3 comprises 12 residues. CDR3 sequence: CAISETGAEQYF. The CDR3 DNA is TGTGCCATCAGTGAGACAGGGGCCGAGCAGTACTTC.

This clone was counted at least ten times. The chain employs TRBV11-3 and TRBJ2-5; D uncertain. Germline-derived CDR1 and CDR2 are SGHNT and YENEEA. CDR3 size: 14 residues. Deletions cut 5 bases from V and 5 bases from J, with 15 bases between. This CDR3 is CASSAIAPRETQYF. In DNA, the CDR3 is TGTGCCAGCAGCGCTATCGCCCCCCGGGAGACCCAGTACTTC.

There are a few counts of this clone. The chain uses TRBV28 and TRBJ1-1; D call uncertain. The CDR3 extends over 13 amino acids. Trimming stripped 8 bases from V and 6 bases from J, with 16 bases between. Germline-derived CDR1 and CDR2 are MDHEN and SYDVKM. DNA for the CDR3: TGTGCCAGCCTAGGACCGGCCAAGGCTGAAGCTTTCTTT. Its translation: CASLGPAKAEAFF.

V and J are TRBV19 and TRBJ1-4; TRBD1 might be the D (5 bases). Trimming took 3 bases from V and 10 from J, leaving 12 bases between them. The length of the CDR3 is 13 residues. Germline CDR1 reads LNHDA; CDR2 reads SQIVND (reference sequence). The CDR3 loop reads CASSITQEGKLFF. CDR3 nucleotides: TGTGCCAGTAGTATCACACAGGAGGGAAAACTGTTTTTT. The whole variable domain, filled in from reference TRBV19 and TRBJ1-4, reads DGGITQSPKYLFRKEGQNVTLSCEQNLNHDAMYWYRQDPGQGLRLIYYSQIVNDFQKGDIAEGYSVSREKKESFPLTVTSAQKNPTAFYLCASSITQEGKLFFGSGTQLSVL.

This clone was detected a few times. The chain recombines TRBV28 with TRBJ1-1; no reliable D call. V gave up 5 bases and J gave up 2 bases, with 9 bases separating them. The germline gives CDR1 MDHEN, CDR2 SYDVKM. The CDR3 is made up of 13 amino acids. The CDR3, as DNA: TGTGCCAGCAGTGGAGGGATAAACACTGAAGCTTTCTTT. Translating gives CASSGGINTEAFF.

This clone was seen only a few times. The V gene is TRBV15, the J gene TRBJ2-5; maybe TRBD2 (6 bases). Per the germline V gene, CDR1 is LNHNV and CDR2 is YYDKDF (reference sequence). There are 14 residues in the CDR3. The ends were cut back, 2 bases at V and 6 bases at J, with 13 bases in the middle. This chain's CDR3 is CATSRLLAQKTQYF. CDR3 DNA: TGTGCCACCAGCAGACTACTAGCTCAGAAGACCCAGTACTTC.

The V call is TRBV6-4, the J call TRBJ2-7; a weak D match, TRBD1 (6 bases). The V gene lost 6 bases and the J gene lost 2 bases, with 17 bases spanning the gap. Germline CDR1 reads MRHNA; CDR2 reads SNTAGT. The CDR3 extends over 15 amino acids. CDR3 region: CASSSTGHSTYEQYF. Written as DNA, the CDR3 is TGTGCCAGCAGCTCAACGGGACACTCCACCTACGAGCAGTACTTC.

The chain has TRBV7-7 and TRBJ1-1, with D possibly being TRBD1 (5 bases). The V end was cut by 6 bases, the J end by 4 bases, with 15 bases between. This CDR3 is built from 14 residues. Germline V gives CDR1 SSHAT, CDR2 FNYEAQ (reference sequence). In nucleotides, the CDR3 is TGTGCCAGCAGTCCGCTATCGGGGGGCACTGAAGCTTTCTTT. Encoded protein: CASSPLSGGTEAFF.

V and J are TRBV15 and TRBJ2-5, with D hard to call. V gave up 0 bases and J gave up 5 bases, with 13 bases separating them. The germline gives CDR1 LNHNV, CDR2 YYDKDF (reference sequence). The CDR3 loop spans 15 amino acids. The CDR3 region has the DNA TGTGCCACCAGCAGAGAGTGGGTAGCTGGGGAGACCCAGTACTTC. Translated, it gives CATSREWVAGETQYF.